A single sample is the source of the 7 T cell receptor beta chains below, sequenced in a study of chemoradiotherapy in HPV16-positive cancers. TCRdb's table, derived via immunoSEQ multiplex PCR, lists solely in-frame clones and lacks some. The repertoire holds 4,500 or so clones, with around 86% as singletons. Sequenced here: tumor tissue, sampled from a patient who underwent chemoradiotherapy. All receptors derive from a human donor with HPV-associated anogenital cancer.

The CDR3 coding sequence is TGTGCCAGCAGCTTACCAGGGAGAGAGACCCAGTACTTC. This gives the protein CASSLPGRETQYF. The rearrangement links TRBV11-3 to TRBJ2-5; D tentatively fits TRBD1 or TRBD2 (5 bases each). Germline-derived CDR1 and CDR2 are SGHNT and YENEEA. The CDR3 loop spans 13 amino acids. V lost 2 bases and J lost 4, with 8 bases in between.

V is TRBV5-1 and J is TRBJ2-3; perhaps TRBD1 as D (5 bases). CDR3 length: 14 amino acids. The germline V and J ends were trimmed by 6 bases and 0 bases, with 11 bases remaining between them. Germline values: CDR1 SGHRS, CDR2 YFSETQ. The CDR3 spells CASIRGASTDTQYF. As DNA, the CDR3 is TGCGCCAGCATAAGGGGTGCTAGCACAGATACGCAGTATTTT. The variable domain in full, with the rest retrieved from reference TRBV5-1 and TRBJ2-3, is KAGVTQTPRYLIKTRGQQVTLSCSPISGHRSVSWYQQTPGQGLQFLFEYFSETQRNKGNFPGRFSGRQFSNSRSEMNVSTLELGDSALYLCASIRGASTDTQYFGPGTRLTVL.

The genes are TRBV6-1 and TRBJ2-4, with 7 bases that match TRBD1. The CDR3 runs 15 residues. V was clipped by 4 bases and J by 6 bases; unmatched bases: 9. From germline, CDR1 is MNHNS and CDR2 SASEGT. The DNA for the CDR3 is TGTGCCAGCAGTGGGTGGGACAGCCCTGGAAACATTCAGTACTTC. It specifies CASSGWDSPGNIQYF.

This chain connects TRBV6-5 to TRBJ2-1; TRBD1 matches at 10 bases. Germline CDR1 is MNHEY and CDR2 is SVGAGI. After removal of 11 bases from V and 6 bases from J, the junction contained 10 bases not matched to a gene. The CDR3 totals 14 residues. CDR3 coding DNA: TGTGCCGCCGGAAAAGGGACAGGGGCCAATGAGCAGTTCTTC. This encodes CAAGKGTGANEQFF.

The chain employs TRBV4-1 and TRBJ2-7; 7 bases are a match to TRBD2. Germline values: CDR1 MGHRA, CDR2 YSYEKL. The V and J ends lost 4 bases and 5 bases, in that order; junction bases with no gene match: 17. This CDR3 spans 17 amino acids. The CDR3 nucleotides read TGCGCCAGCAGCCCCCCACGTCGGGGAGGGGCGTCCCACGAGCAGTACTTC. This translates into CASSPPRRGGASHEQYF.

The rearrangement joins TRBV23-1 to TRBJ1-5; the D gene is possibly TRBD1 (6 bases). TRBV23-1 is noted as an ORF with a role that remains uncertain. V was trimmed by 3 bases and J by 7 bases, leaving 37 bases between them. CDR3 length: 22 amino acids. The CDR3 protein is CASSQGAPLLLLGLLFEQPQHF. The CDR3, as DNA: TGCGCCAGCAGTCAGGGGGCCCCCCTCTTACTTTTAGGGTTACTTTTTGAACAGCCCCAGCATTTT.

J is TRBJ2-3 and V is TRBV9; TRBD2 matches at 8 bases. Trimming took 1 base from V and 5 from J; bases not matched to a gene: 6. CDR3 length: 15 amino acids. Germline-derived CDR1 and CDR2 are SGDLS and YYNGEE. The CDR3 sequence: CASSVSGGPVDTQYF. The CDR3 DNA reads TGTGCCAGCAGCGTATCGGGGGGGCCGGTAGATACGCAGTATTTT.